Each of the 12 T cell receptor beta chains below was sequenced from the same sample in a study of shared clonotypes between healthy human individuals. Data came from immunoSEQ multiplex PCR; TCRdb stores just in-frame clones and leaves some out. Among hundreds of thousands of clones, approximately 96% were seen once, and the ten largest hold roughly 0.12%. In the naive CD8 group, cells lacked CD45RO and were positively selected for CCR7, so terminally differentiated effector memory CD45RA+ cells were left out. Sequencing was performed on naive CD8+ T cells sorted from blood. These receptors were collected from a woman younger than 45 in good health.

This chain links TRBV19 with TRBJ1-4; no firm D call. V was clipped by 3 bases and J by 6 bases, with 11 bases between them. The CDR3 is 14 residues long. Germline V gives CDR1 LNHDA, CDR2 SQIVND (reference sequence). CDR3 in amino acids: CASSMFTDDEKLFF. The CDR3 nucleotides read TGTGCCAGTAGTATGTTCACGGACGATGAAAAACTGTTTTTT.

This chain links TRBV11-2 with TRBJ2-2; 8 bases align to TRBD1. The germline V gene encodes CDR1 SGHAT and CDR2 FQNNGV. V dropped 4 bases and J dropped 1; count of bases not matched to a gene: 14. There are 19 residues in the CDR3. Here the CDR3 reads CASSSRLFSDRENTGELFF. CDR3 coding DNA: TGTGCCAGCAGCTCAAGACTTTTCTCGGACAGGGAGAACACCGGGGAGCTGTTTTTT.

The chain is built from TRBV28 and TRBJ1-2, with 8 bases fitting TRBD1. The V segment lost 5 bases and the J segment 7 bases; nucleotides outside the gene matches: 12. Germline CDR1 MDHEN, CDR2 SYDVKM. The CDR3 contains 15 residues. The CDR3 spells CASSNPSGGWGGYTF. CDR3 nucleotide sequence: TGTGCCAGCAGTAACCCCTCAGGGGGCTGGGGTGGCTACACCTTC.

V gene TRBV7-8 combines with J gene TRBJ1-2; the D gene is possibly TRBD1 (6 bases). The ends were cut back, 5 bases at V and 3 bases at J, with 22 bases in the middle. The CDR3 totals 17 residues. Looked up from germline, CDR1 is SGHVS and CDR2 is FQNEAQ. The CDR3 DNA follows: TGTGCCAGCAGCCATCCAATGTTGGGGGGCTCGGACTATGGCTACACCTTC. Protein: CASSHPMLGGSDYGYTF.

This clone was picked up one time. This chain's CDR3 is CATSSTRLYNEQFF. CDR3 DNA: TGTGCCACCAGCAGTACACGTCTATACAATGAGCAGTTCTTC. This chain connects TRBV15 to TRBJ2-1; D call uncertain. CDR1 and CDR2 (germline): LNHNV, YYDKDF (reference sequence). V was trimmed by 3 bases and J by 4 bases, leaving 10 bases between them. The CDR3 is 14 amino acids.

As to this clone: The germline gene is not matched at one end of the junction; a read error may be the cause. The CDR3 sequence: CASSILGSSNEQFF. CDR3 sequence (DNA): TGTGCCAGTAGTATCCTAGGGTCCTCCAATGAGCAGTTCTTC. The chain couples TRBV19 to TRBJ2-1, with D unclear. This CDR3 comprises 14 residues. Germline lookup yields CDR1 LNHDA and CDR2 SQIVND (reference sequence).

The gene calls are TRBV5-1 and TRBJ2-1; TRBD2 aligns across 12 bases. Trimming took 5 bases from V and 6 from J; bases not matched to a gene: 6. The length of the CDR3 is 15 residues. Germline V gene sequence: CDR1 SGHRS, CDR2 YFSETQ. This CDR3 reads CASSQTSGSVNEQFF. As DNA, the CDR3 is TGCGCCAGCAGTCAGACTAGCGGGAGTGTCAATGAGCAGTTCTTC.

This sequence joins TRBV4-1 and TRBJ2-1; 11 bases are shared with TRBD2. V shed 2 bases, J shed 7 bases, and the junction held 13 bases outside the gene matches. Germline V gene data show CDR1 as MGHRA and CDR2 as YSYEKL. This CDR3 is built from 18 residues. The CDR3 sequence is CASSQPNSGRAIYNEQFF. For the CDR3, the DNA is TGCGCCAGCAGCCAACCAAATAGCGGGAGGGCCATTTATAATGAGCAGTTCTTC.

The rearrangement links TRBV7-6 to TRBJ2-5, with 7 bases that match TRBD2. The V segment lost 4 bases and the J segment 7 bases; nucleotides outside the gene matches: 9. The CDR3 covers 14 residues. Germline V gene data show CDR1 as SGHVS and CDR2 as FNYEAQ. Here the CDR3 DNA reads TGTGCCAGCAGCTCGCGGCGGGAGCCGGGGACCCAGTACTTC. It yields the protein CASSSRREPGTQYF.

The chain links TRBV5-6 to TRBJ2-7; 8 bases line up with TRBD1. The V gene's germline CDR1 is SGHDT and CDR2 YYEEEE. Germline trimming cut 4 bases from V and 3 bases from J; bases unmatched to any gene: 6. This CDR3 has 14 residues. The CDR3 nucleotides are TGTGCCAGCAGCCGCGCAGGGGGCCTCTACGAGCAGTACTTC. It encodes CASSRAGGLYEQYF.

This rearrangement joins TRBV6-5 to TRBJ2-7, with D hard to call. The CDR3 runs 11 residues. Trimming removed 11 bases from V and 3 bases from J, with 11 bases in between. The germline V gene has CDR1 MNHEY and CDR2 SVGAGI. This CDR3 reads CAGVEGYEQYF. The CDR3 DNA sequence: TGTGCCGGAGTAGAAGGCTACGAGCAGTACTTC.

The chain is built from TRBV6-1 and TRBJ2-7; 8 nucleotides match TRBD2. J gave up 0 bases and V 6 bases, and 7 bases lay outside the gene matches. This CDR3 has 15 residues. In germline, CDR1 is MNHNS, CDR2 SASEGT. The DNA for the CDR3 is TGTGCCAGCAGGCCCCTAGCGGGTAGCTCCTACGAGCAGTACTTC. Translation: CASRPLAGSSYEQYF.